Each of the 28 T cell receptor beta chains below was sequenced from the same sample in a study of cytomegalovirus exposure and HLA in healthy donors. With 60 Vbeta and 13 Jbeta primers, the PCR was carried out. Sequenced by immunoSEQ multiplex PCR; TCRdb stores in-frame clones only, minus some. The sample records more than 150,000 clones, roughly 85% being singletons. The sample comprised PBMCs. The receptors were gathered from a man younger than 35 in good health and CMV-seropositive.

This clone was counted a single time. Compared with germline, one end of the junction differs, possibly owing to a read error. The rearrangement joins TRBV6-1 to TRBJ2-7; 10 bases line up with TRBD2. The CDR3 spans 14 residues. Germline V CDR1 and CDR2: MNHNS, SASEGT. Here the CDR3 reads CASSKAGGPYEQYF. The CDR3 nucleotides read TGTGCCAGCAGTAAAGCGGGGGGGCCCTACGAGCAGTACTTC.

The V call is TRBV18, the J call TRBJ2-7, with 8 nucleotides matching TRBD1. The germline CDR1 and CDR2 sequences are KGHSH and LQKENI. The CDR3 covers 16 residues. Germline trimming cut 2 bases from V and 4 bases from J; bases unmatched to any gene: 10. The CDR3 DNA follows: TGTGCCAGCTCACCAGCGATAGGGACAGGCGCTTACGAGCAGTACTTC. It is translated as CASSPAIGTGAYEQYF.

CDR3 sequence reads: CASSLTVSNEKLFF. DNA of the CDR3: TGTGCCAGCAGCTTGACAGTCTCTAATGAAAAACTGTTTTTT. The V and J genes are TRBV5-4 and TRBJ1-4; no firm D call. Germline assignment: CDR1 SGHNT and CDR2 YYREEE (reference sequence). Trimming pared 1 base from V and 3 bases from J, leaving 7 bases between. The CDR3 length is 14 residues.

The V call is TRBV6-1, the J call TRBJ2-3; D might be TRBD1 (5 bases). Looked up from germline, CDR1 is MNHNS and CDR2 is SASEGT. The CDR3 is 15 amino acids. The germline V and J ends were trimmed by 6 bases and 4 bases, with 17 bases remaining between them. CDR3 in DNA: TGTGCCAGCAGCCCCGTTGCAGGGTCGTCAGATACGCAGTATTTT. This codes for CASSPVAGSSDTQYF.

The V gene is TRBV29-1, the J gene TRBJ2-3; TRBD1 agrees at 7 bases. Per the germline V gene, CDR1 is SQVTM and CDR2 is ANQGSEA. The CDR3 length is 13 residues. Trimming took 2 bases from V and 4 from J; bases not matched to a gene: 3. The CDR3 DNA reads as TGCAGCGTTGAAAACAGGGGAGCAGATACGCAGTATTTT. Its translation is CSVENRGADTQYF.

The CDR3 loop reads CASSYRGTGVDEQYF. CDR3 DNA sequence: TGTGCCAGCAGTTACCGCGGGACAGGGGTTGACGAGCAGTACTTC. The gene calls are TRBV6-5 and TRBJ2-7; 10 nucleotides match TRBD1. The trim removed 2 bases at V and 5 bases at J, leaving 6 bases unmatched. Germline CDR1 reads MNHEY; CDR2 reads SVGAGI. This CDR3 is built from 15 residues.

The rearrangement links TRBV5-1 to TRBJ2-5; 12 positions agree with TRBD2. The CDR3 extends over 16 amino acids. After removal of 4 bases from V and 1 base from J, the junction contained 5 bases not matched to a gene. In germline, CDR1 is SGHRS, CDR2 YFSETQ. CDR3 nucleotide sequence: TGCGCCAGCAGCGGCCCGGGACTAGCGGGCCAAGAGACCCAGTACTTC. This sequence encodes CASSGPGLAGQETQYF.

The V call is TRBV10-2, the J call TRBJ2-5; 14 nucleotides line up with TRBD2. J gave up 5 bases and V 10 bases, and 9 bases lay outside the gene matches. Germline V gene data show CDR1 as WSHSY and CDR2 as SAAADI. The CDR3 runs 15 residues. The CDR3 sequence: CATRLAGGRWETQYF. The CDR3 coding sequence is TGCGCCACCCGACTAGCGGGGGGGCGGTGGGAGACCCAGTACTTC.

The V call is TRBV7-6, the J call TRBJ2-7; possibly TRBD1 for D (6 bases). Trimming stripped 6 bases from V and 5 bases from J, with 23 bases between. Germline V gene sequence: CDR1 SGHVS, CDR2 FNYEAQ. The CDR3 consists of 16 residues. Written as DNA, the CDR3 is TGTGCCAGCAGTGAACAGGGTCGCCAATCAATCGACGAGCAGTACTTC. It yields the protein CASSEQGRQSIDEQYF.

A note on this clone: One junction end disagrees with the germline gene, perhaps due to a read error. Other nucleotide sequences in the sample specify the same CDR3. This chain uses TRBV13 with TRBJ2-7, with 10 positions matching TRBD1. Germline CDR1 PRHDT, CDR2 FYEKMQ (reference sequence). The CDR3 loop spans 15 amino acids. The CDR3 sequence: CASSRPGQGGHEQYF. DNA of the CDR3: TGCGCCAGCAGCCGCCCCGGACAGGGGGGCCACGAGCAGTACTTC.

This chain joins TRBV10-2 and TRBJ2-2; TRBD2 aligns across 8 bases. After removal of 6 bases from V and 6 bases from J, the junction contained 3 bases not matched to a gene. Germline-derived CDR1 and CDR2 are WSHSY and SAAADI. This CDR3 comprises 13 residues. CDR3 region: CASRGTSSGELFF. In nucleotides, the CDR3 is TGCGCCAGCAGGGGGACTAGTTCCGGGGAGCTGTTTTTT.

The genes are TRBV5-4 and TRBJ1-1; D is possibly TRBD1 (5 bases). V lost 5 bases to trimming and J lost 3 bases, with 11 bases between them. The CDR3 has 13 residues. Germline V gives CDR1 SGHNT, CDR2 YYREEE (reference sequence). The CDR3 reads CASRQVRDTEAFF. The CDR3 nucleotides read TGTGCCAGCAGACAGGTCCGGGACACTGAAGCTTTCTTT.

V usage is TRBV28 and J usage is TRBJ2-2; 7 bases align to TRBD1. Germline-derived CDR1 and CDR2 are MDHEN and SYDVKM. V dropped 6 bases and J dropped 5; count of bases not matched to a gene: 6. The CDR3 runs 14 residues. The CDR3 protein is CASRSTGVTGELFF. As DNA, the CDR3 is TGTGCCAGCAGATCCACAGGGGTAACCGGGGAGCTGTTTTTT.

This chain joins TRBV6-1 and TRBJ2-1; no definite D call. Germline-derived CDR1 and CDR2 are MNHNS and SASEGT. This CDR3 comprises 16 residues. Deletions cut 2 bases from V and 4 bases from J, with 15 bases between. The CDR3 reads CASSEFRPPRYNEQFF. The CDR3 DNA sequence: TGTGCCAGCAGTGAATTTCGCCCCCCGAGATACAATGAGCAGTTCTTC.

This rearrangement joins TRBV2 to TRBJ2-7; 12 nucleotides line up with TRBD2. V lost 6 bases to trimming and J lost 2 bases; unmatched junction nucleotides: 11. There are 17 residues in the CDR3. Germline-derived CDR1 and CDR2 are SNHLY and FYNNEI. CDR3 coding DNA: TGTGCCAGCAGAAGTCGACTAGCGGGGGCAGGGACCTACGAGCAGTACTTC. It is translated as CASRSRLAGAGTYEQYF.

The V and J genes are TRBV5-1 and TRBJ1-1, with unresolved D. Trimming left V 4 bases short and J 3 bases short, with 19 bases between. The length of the CDR3 is 16 residues. From germline, CDR1 is SGHRS and CDR2 YFSETQ. CDR3 sequence (DNA): TGCGCCAGCAGCCCCTATATTTCTCGGGTTCACACTGAAGCTTTCTTT. Encoded protein: CASSPYISRVHTEAFF.

This chain joins TRBV7-9 and TRBJ2-7; 9 positions match TRBD1. Germline V gene lookup returns CDR1 SEHNR and CDR2 FQNEAQ (reference sequence). This CDR3 is built from 16 residues. J was trimmed by 2 bases and V by 3 bases; bases with no gene match: 8. The CDR3 nucleotides read TGTGCCAGCAGCTTCTCTTCCGGGACAGGGACCTACGAGCAGTACTTC. Its protein is CASSFSSGTGTYEQYF.

This clone was seen only once. CDR3 residues: CASSYLAGGPIDTQYF. DNA for the CDR3: TGTGCCAGCAGCTACCTGGCGGGGGGGCCTATAGATACGCAGTATTTT. The rearrangement links TRBV7-2 to TRBJ2-3, with 9 bases that match TRBD2. CDR1 is SGHTA and CDR2 is FQGNSA in the germline V gene. V was pared by 4 bases and J by 5 bases, with 10 bases of the junction left unmatched. This CDR3 has 16 residues.

The chain is built from TRBV7-3 and TRBJ2-1; 8 positions agree with TRBD1. This CDR3 has 13 residues. Losses at the gene ends were 7 bases for V and 12 bases for J; bases not matched to a gene: 11. Germline CDR1 reads SGHTA; CDR2 reads FQGTGA. The CDR3: CASTLDREGGQFF. The CDR3 region has the DNA TGTGCCAGCACCTTGGACAGGGAAGGCGGGCAGTTCTTC.

This clone was detected a few times. The chain employs TRBV6-5 and TRBJ1-5; D unresolved. Trimming pared 6 bases from V and 0 bases from J, leaving 6 bases between. The CDR3 is made up of 13 amino acids. The germline V gene has CDR1 MNHEY and CDR2 SVGAGI. The CDR3 reads CASREYSNQPQHF. The CDR3 DNA is TGTGCCAGCAGAGAGTATAGCAATCAGCCCCAGCATTTT.

Comment on this clone: The junction departs from the called germline gene at one end, perhaps through a read error. The V and J genes are TRBV7-9 and TRBJ2-7; 16 bases fit TRBD2. CDR1 and CDR2 (germline): SEHNR, FQNEAQ (reference sequence). The CDR3 length is 17 residues. CDR3 nucleotides: TGTTCCAGCAGCTTAGAGGGACTAGCGGGGGGGAGGTACGAGCAGTACTTC. It translates to CSSSLEGLAGGRYEQYF.

Concerning this clone itself: Other DNA variants within this sample encode the same CDR3. The chain links TRBV14 to TRBJ2-1; a possible D gene is TRBD1 (5 bases). This CDR3 is 14 amino acids long. Per the germline V gene, CDR1 is SGHDN and CDR2 is FVKESK. V was shortened by 1 base and J by 1 base, with 5 bases between the two germline ends. Here the CDR3 DNA reads TGTGCCAGCAGCCAAGCAGGGTCCTACAATGAGCAGTTCTTC. As protein: CASSQAGSYNEQFF.

This sequence joins TRBV27 and TRBJ1-5; tentatively, D is TRBD1 (6 bases). V gave up 7 bases and J gave up 4 bases, with 17 bases separating them. From germline, CDR1 is MNHEY and CDR2 SMNVEV (reference sequence). The CDR3 totals 15 residues. CDR3 DNA: TGTGCCAGCACTCACTCCCAGGGGAGAAATCAGCCCCAGCATTTT. This sequence encodes CASTHSQGRNQPQHF.

V gene TRBV2 combines with J gene TRBJ2-5; weak D call: TRBD1 (6 bases). The tail of the sequence fits TRBJ2-7 better, so the J call may be wrong. Germline loops: CDR1 SNHLY, CDR2 FYNNEI. The CDR3 totals 11 residues. The chain's CDR3 is CASRDTYEQYF. The CDR3 DNA is TGTGCCAGCCGGGACACCTACGAGCAGTACTTC.

The rearrangement uses TRBV9 and TRBJ2-7, with D unclear. The CDR3 totals 14 residues. Between the trimmed V and J ends, which lost 1 base and 2 bases, there was a span of 10 bases. The V gene's germline CDR1 is SGDLS and CDR2 YYNGEE. CDR3 bases: TGTGCCAGCAGCGTATCCTCGCGGACCTACGAGCAGTACTTC. It specifies CASSVSSRTYEQYF.

The chain combines TRBV4-1 with TRBJ2-1; TRBD2 matches 12 bases. The V gene's germline CDR1 is MGHRA and CDR2 YSYEKL. V lost 4 bases, J lost 0 bases, and 10 bases stayed unmatched. The CDR3 consists of 19 residues. DNA for the CDR3: TGCGCCAGCAGCCTCCTAGCGGGGGGGGCCCCGAGCTCCTACAATGAGCAGTTCTTC. Its translation: CASSLLAGGAPSSYNEQFF.

The chain has TRBV19 and TRBJ1-2; 9 positions match TRBD1. The V gene's germline CDR1 is LNHDA and CDR2 SQIVND (reference sequence). CDR3 length: 13 residues. The J segment lost 7 bases and the V segment lost 5 bases, leaving 5 bases of the junction unmatched. The CDR3 loop reads CASSSDRGGGYTF. DNA for the CDR3: TGTGCCAGTAGTTCGGACAGGGGAGGTGGCTACACCTTC.

The genes are TRBV19 and TRBJ2-5; D is perhaps TRBD2 (6 bases). The end of the DNA fits TRBJ2-7 better, so the J call may be wrong. The germline V gene has CDR1 LNHDA and CDR2 SQIVND (reference sequence). This CDR3 is 12 amino acids long. CDR3 region: CATGGVTYEQYF. CDR3 DNA sequence: TGTGCCACCGGGGGTGTAACCTACGAGCAGTACTTC.